Detailed here is one TCR beta chain. Its antigen is undetermined. The CDR3 runs 14 residues. V shed 3 bases, J shed 4 bases, and the junction held 3 bases outside the gene matches. Germline CDR1 reads MNHEY; CDR2 reads SMNVEV (reference sequence). This sample was included in a study of EBV T-cell therapy then PD-1 blockade in nasopharyngeal carcinoma. The treatment was: AdE1-LMPpoly-expanded autologous EBV-specific T-cell therapy followed by anti-PD-1 nivolumab. Profiled with immunoSEQ multiplex PCR; TCRdb holds only in-frame clones, not every one. The top ten clones hold roughly a quarter of a sample with 20,000 or so clones, over 65% of them seen once.

The material sequenced was CD8+ T cells from blood, taken at day -245 from a patient whose treatment included autologous EBV-specific T cells and nivolumab. The chain recombines TRBV27 with TRBJ2-7; 10 bases line up with TRBD1. This clonotype was obtained from a man aged 40-55 years with nasopharyngeal carcinoma. The CDR3 DNA reads as TGTGCCAGCAGTTTCGGACAGGGGGGATACGAGCAGTACTTC. The encoded protein is CASSFGQGGYEQYF.